Below, 25 T cell receptor beta chains from the same sample are listed, as sequenced in a study of the immune and genomic landscape of osteosarcoma. Data came from immunoSEQ multiplex PCR; TCRdb stores just in-frame clones and leaves some out. The data contain around 390 clones, 75% to 85% of them seen just once; the ten biggest clones take up more than 6%. The sample comprised tumor tissue from a local recurrence in the humerus. The receptors here all came from a woman aged 18-29 years with osteosarcoma.

The chain links TRBV7-1 to TRBJ1-4; 9 nucleotides line up with TRBD1. TRBV7-1 is known as an ORF, though its function is uncertain. The CDR3 has 15 amino acids. V was clipped by 4 bases and J by 7 bases; unmatched bases: 7. This chain's CDR3 is CASSLVGTGSEKLFF. In DNA, the CDR3 is TGTGCCAGCAGCTTAGTTGGGACAGGGTCTGAAAAACTGTTTTTT.

The rearrangement links TRBV12-5 to TRBJ2-2, with a weak D call TRBD2 (7 bases). CDR3 length equals 14 residues. Germline CDR1 and CDR2: LGHNT and FRNRAP. As DNA, the CDR3 is TGTGGCAACGGGGGGCAGGGGAACACCGGGGAGCTGTTTTTT. Translated: CGNGGQGNTGELFF.

The rearrangement joins TRBV18 to TRBJ2-7; D is possibly TRBD1 (5 bases). The CDR3 spans 15 residues. The ends were cut back, 3 bases at V and 0 bases at J, with 12 bases in the middle. Germline CDR1 and CDR2: KGHSH and LQKENI. CDR3 sequence: CASSPSGLSSYEQYF. CDR3 DNA sequence: TGTGCCAGCTCACCTTCAGGGTTGAGCTCCTACGAGCAGTACTTC.

The chain joins TRBV13 to TRBJ2-1, with 15 bases identical to TRBD2. The CDR3 loop spans 18 amino acids. J gave up 4 bases and V 5 bases, and 9 bases lay outside the gene matches. The germline gives CDR1 PRHDT, CDR2 FYEKMQ (reference sequence). CDR3 sequence reads: CASSPGTSGGLGYNEQFF. The CDR3 bases are TGTGCCAGCAGCCCAGGGACTAGCGGGGGGCTAGGTTACAATGAGCAGTTCTTC.

This chain links TRBV29-1 with TRBJ1-2; 7 bases map to TRBD1. Per the germline V gene, CDR1 is SQVTM and CDR2 is ANQGSEA. The CDR3 loop spans 13 amino acids. V trimming: 7 bases; J trimming: 3 bases; junction bases outside the gene matches: 8. CDR3 sequence (DNA): TGCAGCGCACCCCTGACAGGGTACTATGGCTACACCTTC. Amino acid sequence: CSAPLTGYYGYTF. Complete variable domain (other parts from reference TRBV29-1 and TRBJ1-2): SAVISQKPSRDICQRGTSLTIQCQVDSQVTMMFWYRQQPGQSLTLIATANQGSEATYESGFVIDKFPISRPNLTFSTLTVSNMSPEDSSIYLCSAPLTGYYGYTFGSGTRLTVV.

V usage is TRBV7-9 and J usage is TRBJ2-5; tentative D call: TRBD2 (5 bases). The CDR3 extends over 14 amino acids. Trimming pared 5 bases from V and 1 base from J, leaving 11 bases between. The germline V gene has CDR1 SEHNR and CDR2 FQNEAQ (reference sequence). The CDR3 region has the DNA TGTGCCAGCAGCACAAATGCGGGCCAAGAGACCCAGTACTTC. Its translation: CASSTNAGQETQYF.

This clone was detected once. The J gene is TRBJ2-1, the V gene TRBV7-9; TRBD1 is a possible D gene (6 bases). The V end was cut by 2 bases, the J end by 4 bases, with 15 bases between. The CDR3 is made up of 16 amino acids. The germline CDR1 and CDR2 sequences are SEHNR and FQNEAQ (reference sequence). The CDR3 DNA sequence: TGTGCCAGCAGCTTAAAGGGGGACGACGGGTACAATGAGCAGTTCTTC. Translated, it gives CASSLKGDDGYNEQFF.

The chain is built from TRBV6-4 and TRBJ2-3, with TRBD2 as a possible D gene (5 bases). V lost 5 bases and J 5 bases, leaving 11 bases between the germline ends. The CDR3 spans 13 residues. CDR1 is MRHNA and CDR2 is SNTAGT in the germline V gene. The CDR3 DNA reads as TGTGCCAGCAGTTTTAGCGCGGGAGATACGCAGTATTTT. Its protein product is CASSFSAGDTQYF.

The count of this clone is one. V gene TRBV12-5 combines with J gene TRBJ1-2; D remains ambiguous. In germline, CDR1 is LGHNT, CDR2 FRNRAP. The V end was cut by 6 bases, the J end by 5 bases, with 13 bases between. This CDR3 comprises 13 residues. CDR3 amino acids: CASGLSSGYGYTF. The CDR3 DNA reads as TGTGCTAGTGGCCTATCTTCGGGGTATGGCTACACCTTC.

The rearrangement uses TRBV5-6 and TRBJ1-1, with D unclear. This CDR3 is 12 amino acids long. V lost 5 bases to trimming and J lost 4 bases, with 9 bases between them. The germline gives CDR1 SGHDT, CDR2 YYEEEE. CDR3 region: CASSQISTEAFF. CDR3 coding DNA: TGTGCCAGCAGTCAGATAAGCACTGAAGCTTTCTTT.

V is TRBV6-5 and J is TRBJ2-7; the D gene is possibly TRBD2 (6 bases). Trimming left V 1 base short and J 2 bases short, with 12 bases between. This CDR3 has 15 amino acids. Germline assignment: CDR1 MNHEY and CDR2 SVGAGI. This CDR3 is CASSYFRDSTYEQYF. The CDR3 DNA reads as TGTGCCAGCAGTTACTTCCGGGACTCCACCTACGAGCAGTACTTC.

The rearrangement links TRBV27 to TRBJ2-5; TRBD1 agrees at 9 bases. From germline, CDR1 is MNHEY and CDR2 SMNVEV (reference sequence). CDR3 length equals 15 residues. V trimming: 6 bases; J trimming: 5 bases; junction bases outside the gene matches: 10. In DNA, the CDR3 is TGTGCCAGCAGCCTACAGGGGGCCGTGTGGGAGACCCAGTACTTC. As protein: CASSLQGAVWETQYF.

This chain joins TRBV7-3 and TRBJ2-4; possible D gene TRBD2, 5 bases. Germline loops: CDR1 SGHTA, CDR2 FQGTGA. This CDR3 comprises 13 residues. V was clipped by 3 bases and J by 6 bases, with 9 bases between them. CDR3 region: CASSFSSGNIQYF. In DNA form, the CDR3 reads TGTGCCAGCAGCTTTTCGAGCGGAAACATTCAGTACTTC.

The rearrangement links TRBV30 to TRBJ2-3; D gene ambiguous. The V gene lost 1 base and the J gene lost 5 bases, with 10 bases spanning the gap. The V gene's germline CDR1 is GTSNPN and CDR2 SVGIG (reference sequence). There are 13 residues in the CDR3. Written as DNA, the CDR3 is TGTGCCTGGAGTGACGGACGGGTAGATACGCAGTATTTT. Amino acid sequence: CAWSDGRVDTQYF.

The chain links TRBV28 to TRBJ2-7, with 8 bases lining up with TRBD2. CDR3 length: 15 residues. Germline lookup yields CDR1 MDHEN and CDR2 SYDVKM. V was pared by 4 bases and J by 3 bases, with 8 bases of the junction left unmatched. CDR3 sequence reads: CASSSLSGSLYEQYF. CDR3 sequence (DNA): TGTGCCAGCAGTTCCTTAAGCGGGAGTCTCTACGAGCAGTACTTC.

The chain joins TRBV2 to TRBJ1-1, with TRBD1 as a possible D gene (5 bases). The CDR3 covers 12 residues. CDR1 and CDR2 from the germline V gene are SNHLY and FYNNEI. The ends were cut back, 9 bases at V and 4 bases at J, with 12 bases in the middle. The CDR3 loop is CARQGVGTEAFF. The CDR3 nucleotides read TGTGCCAGGCAGGGTGTGGGCACTGAAGCTTTCTTT. The variable domain in full, with the rest retrieved from reference TRBV2 and TRBJ1-1, is EPEVTQTPSHQVTQMGQEVILRCVPISNHLYFYWYRQILGQKVEFLVSFYNNEISEKSEIFDDQFSVERPDGSNFTLKIRSTKLEDSAMYFCARQGVGTEAFFGQGTRLTVV.

The gene calls are TRBV10-1 and TRBJ1-2; D is undetermined. Germline V gene data show CDR1 as WNHNN and CDR2 as SYGVQD (reference sequence). V was cut by 4 bases and J by 4 bases, with 13 bases left in between. This CDR3 contains 14 residues. The CDR3 reads CASSGSRKTYGYTF. CDR3 coding DNA: TGCGCCAGCAGTGGGTCGCGAAAGACCTATGGCTACACCTTC.

This chain uses TRBV6-1 with TRBJ2-3, with 9 nucleotides matching TRBD1. Looked up from germline, CDR1 is MNHNS and CDR2 is SASEGT. The CDR3 is 14 residues long. V dropped 1 base and J dropped 11; count of bases not matched to a gene: 7. CDR3 region: CASSEVQGADGQYF. In nucleotides, the CDR3 is TGTGCCAGCAGTGAAGTACAGGGGGCGGACGGGCAGTATTTT.

The chain combines TRBV6-5 with TRBJ2-6, with D unclear. V was clipped by 6 bases and J by 2 bases, with 5 bases between them. CDR3 length: 13 amino acids. Germline V gene data show CDR1 as MNHEY and CDR2 as SVGAGI. DNA of the CDR3: TGTGCCAGCAGACTCGCTGGGGCCAACGTCCTGACTTTC. Translating gives CASRLAGANVLTF.

This chain joins TRBV11-2 and TRBJ2-1; D ambiguous. Germline V gene sequence: CDR1 SGHAT, CDR2 FQNNGV. The CDR3 loop spans 12 amino acids. The ends were cut back, 6 bases at V and 4 bases at J, with 7 bases in the middle. In DNA, the CDR3 is TGTGCCAGCAGAGACGGATACAATGAGCAGTTCTTC. Translated: CASRDGYNEQFF.

This sequence joins TRBV6-1 and TRBJ2-7, with 10 bases lining up with TRBD2. This CDR3 region has 17 residues. Per germline, CDR1 MNHNS and CDR2 SASEGT. Unmatched junction bases numbered 12, after V lost 2 bases and J lost 5 bases. CDR3 bases: TGTGCCAGCAGTGAAACCTCCCTCCTAGCGGGAGTACACGAGCAGTACTTC. Translation: CASSETSLLAGVHEQYF.

The chain recombines TRBV4-3 with TRBJ2-3; 8 bases line up with TRBD2. Trimming removed 4 bases from V and 6 bases from J; junction bases left unmatched: 6. Germline V gene sequence: CDR1 LGHNA, CDR2 YSLEER. This CDR3 is 14 amino acids long. The CDR3 loop reads CASSPGVAGDTQYF. The DNA of the CDR3 is TGCGCCAGCAGCCCCGGGGTAGCGGGGGATACGCAGTATTTT.

V and J are TRBV5-1 and TRBJ1-4, with 7 bases matching TRBD1. The CDR3 is made up of 15 amino acids. V shed 4 bases, J shed 7 bases, and the junction held 10 bases outside the gene matches. Germline V CDR1 and CDR2: SGHRS, YFSETQ. CDR3 region: CASSIRQGGTEKLFF. The CDR3 DNA is TGCGCCAGCAGCATACGACAGGGAGGTACTGAAAAACTGTTTTTT.

The J gene is TRBJ2-1, the V gene TRBV4-1, with TRBD2 matching 10 bases. V shed 0 bases, J shed 8 bases, and the junction held 7 bases outside the gene matches. CDR1 and CDR2 from the germline V gene are MGHRA and YSYEKL. The CDR3 is made up of 16 amino acids. CDR3 loop: CASSQDFSGGLYEQFF. CDR3 coding DNA: TGCGCCAGCAGCCAAGATTTTAGCGGGGGGCTTTATGAGCAGTTCTTC.

This clone is a singleton in its sample. This chain uses TRBV4-1 with TRBJ1-6; maybe TRBD1 (5 bases). V shed 1 base and J shed 0 bases, with 25 bases lying between them. The CDR3 sequence is 22 residues long. CDR1 is MGHRA and CDR2 is YSYEKL in the germline V gene. Here the CDR3 DNA reads TGCGCCAGCAGCCAAGTACGGCCCACAGGCCGTACCCTTAGCTCCTATAATTCACCCCTCCACTTT. Amino acids: CASSQVRPTGRTLSSYNSPLHF.